Listed below are T cell receptor beta chains from one sample, sequenced in a study of T cell responses to AZD1222 COVID-19 vaccine. The table came from immunoSEQ multiplex PCR; TCRdb's copy has only in-frame clones and leaves some out. The sample has 70,000 to 95,000 clones; approximately 90% are singletons. The material was peripheral blood, obtained 28 days after the second AZD1222 dose. These receptors were obtained from an adult who received the AZD1222 COVID-19 vaccine. Each CDR3 is given with its conserved first and last residue. The D gene is left open where the match is weak. The size field is filled for only some rows; it gives once, few, many or a size class.

v_call	d_call	clone_size	j_call	cdr3_nt	cdr3_aa
TRBV12-3/TRBV12-4	NA	NA	TRBJ2-7	TGTGCCAGCAGTTTGGGGGGGCGCGCCGAGCAGTACTTC	CASSLGGRAEQYF
TRBV2	NA	few	TRBJ1-6	TGTGCCAGCAGCTCCACGTTCTCCTATAATTCACCCCTCCACTTT	CASSSTFSYNSPLHF
TRBV7-6	NA	NA	TRBJ2-7	TGTGCCAGCAGCTTAGGAGCTGGCGGGATCAAATACGAGCAGTACTTC	CASSLGAGGIKYEQYF
TRBV6-4	TRBD2	NA	TRBJ2-3	TGTGCCAGCAGTGACTCAGCGGGAGCGACAGATACGCAGTATTTT	CASSDSAGATDTQYF
TRBV6-1	NA	once	TRBJ2-7	TGTGCCAGCAGTGTCTCCGGGACACAGAGCTCCTACGAGCAGTACTTC	CASSVSGTQSSYEQYF
TRBV10-3	TRBD2	NA	TRBJ2-7	TGTGCCATCAGTGGGACCGTTGATGGGCGGGAGACCTACGAGCAGTACTTC	CAISGTVDGRETYEQYF
TRBV5-1	TRBD2	NA	TRBJ2-1	TGCGCCAGCAGCCCGGGACTAGCGGGATACAGGGACAATGAGCAGTTCTTC	CASSPGLAGYRDNEQFF
TRBV10-3	TRBD1	NA	TRBJ2-2	TGTGCCATCAGGCCGGGACAGGGATACACCGGGGAGCTGTTTTTT	CAIRPGQGYTGELFF
TRBV28	TRBD1	NA	TRBJ1-1	TGTGCCAGCAGGAAACAGGGGTCCATGAACACTGAAGCTTTCTTT	CASRKQGSMNTEAFF
TRBV6-5	TRBD1	NA	TRBJ2-5	TGTGCCAGCAGCTTCGATCAGGGGGAAGAGACCCAGTACTTC	CASSFDQGEETQYF
TRBV29-1	NA	once	TRBJ2-7	TGCAGCGTTGTGCCACTGACAAGCTCCTACGAGCAGTACTTC	CSVVPLTSSYEQYF
TRBV18	TRBD1	NA	TRBJ1-4	TGTGCCAGCTCACCAGACAGGGGGGGTGAAAAACTGTTTTTT	CASSPDRGGEKLFF
TRBV7-2	NA	NA	TRBJ2-1	TGTGCCAGCAGTCCCTTTGCCGCTCTTGGCTACAATGAGCAGTTCTTC	CASSPFAALGYNEQFF
TRBV5-1	NA	NA	TRBJ2-7	TGCGCCAGCAGCTTGTCAAGGGAGATGGGCGAGCAGTACTTC	CASSLSREMGEQYF
TRBV30	TRBD1	few	TRBJ1-4	TGTGCCTGGACTCCCCTGGGGACAGGGAATAATGAAAAACTGTTTTTT	CAWTPLGTGNNEKLFF
TRBV15	TRBD2	NA	TRBJ2-6	TGTGCCACCAGCAGAGGTGCGGGAGTTGGGGCCAACGTCCTGACTTTC	CATSRGAGVGANVLTF
TRBV25-1	NA	NA	TRBJ2-3	TGTGCCAGCCGGAATGTGGATACGCAGTATTTT	CASRNVDTQYF
TRBV11-2	TRBD2	NA	TRBJ2-5	TGTGCCAGCAGCTTAGCGGGACTAGCGAGAGGGGGAGAGACCCAGTACTTC	CASSLAGLARGGETQYF
TRBV5-1	NA	NA	TRBJ2-1	TGCGCCAGCAGCTTGGTAGCATTTGGTAGTGATGAGCAGTTCTTC	CASSLVAFGSDEQFF
TRBV7-2	NA	NA	TRBJ1-5	TGTGCCAGCAGCTTCAATGGGGAAGGGGAACAGCCCCAGCATTTT	CASSFNGEGEQPQHF
TRBV2	NA	NA	TRBJ2-3	TGTGCCAGCAGGGATCAGGACAGCACAGATACGCAGTATTTT	CASRDQDSTDTQYF
TRBV28	NA	NA	TRBJ1-5	TGTGCCAGCAGTTTATTTTCTGTGGCAGGGAATAGCAATCAGCCCCAGCATTTT	CASSLFSVAGNSNQPQHF
TRBV10-3	TRBD2	NA	TRBJ2-7	TGTGCCATCAGTGGGGTGACTAGCGGCTACGAGCAGTACTTC	CAISGVTSGYEQYF
TRBV28	TRBD2	few	TRBJ2-5	TGTGCCAGCAGGTTAGCGGGCGGAGAGACCCAGTACTTC	CASRLAGGETQYF
TRBV20-1	TRBD2	NA	TRBJ2-7	TGCAGTGCTAGTTTAGCGGGAAGCTCCTACGAGCAGTACTTC	CSASLAGSSYEQYF
TRBV11-3	NA	NA	TRBJ2-1	TGTGCCAGCAGCTTAGGATGGGGTGAGCAGTTCTTC	CASSLGWGEQFF
TRBV7-6	NA	NA	TRBJ2-7	TGTGCCAGCAGCAAAAGGGACCACGAGCAGTACTTC	CASSKRDHEQYF
TRBV19	NA	NA	TRBJ2-1	TGTGCCAGTAGTATTGTCTGGAGCTCCTACAATGAGCAGTTCTTC	CASSIVWSSYNEQFF
TRBV18	TRBD1	NA	TRBJ2-7	TGTGCCAGCTCCCCCGGGACAGGGTACGAGCAGTACTTC	CASSPGTGYEQYF
TRBV6-1	NA	NA	TRBJ2-1	TGTGCCAGCAGTGAATCTGGCAACGGACGTAAGCAGTTCTTC	CASSESGNGRKQFF
TRBV6-6	TRBD1	NA	TRBJ2-2	TGTGCCAGCAGTGACAGGGTGGGCGGGGAGCTGTTTTTT	CASSDRVGGELFF
TRBV11-2	NA	NA	TRBJ2-7	TGTGCCAGCAGCTTAGAGGTGCCGGGAGCCCTCTACGAGCAGTACTTC	CASSLEVPGALYEQYF
TRBV7-3	NA	NA	TRBJ1-1	TGTGCCAGCAGCTCTCACAGGGAGAGCACTGAAGCTTTCTTT	CASSSHRESTEAFF
TRBV10-3	NA	NA	TRBJ2-5	TGTGCCATCAGCGAGAACCAAGAGACCCAGTACTTC	CAISENQETQYF
TRBV5-6	NA	NA	TRBJ1-1	TGTGCCAGCAGCTTGAGGGGCACTGAAGCTTTCTTT	CASSLRGTEAFF
TRBV29-1	NA	NA	TRBJ2-5	TGCAGCGTTGTTGGCGCTGCCGGTGGGGAGACCCAGTACTTC	CSVVGAAGGETQYF
TRBV2	TRBD1	NA	TRBJ2-3	TGTGCCAGCGAGGACAGGGACTTCCGAAGCACAGATACGCAGTATTTT	CASEDRDFRSTDTQYF
TRBV9	NA	NA	TRBJ1-2	TGTGCCAGCAGCGCCAGGGACGGGCCTTTCTATGGCTACACCTTC	CASSARDGPFYGYTF
TRBV4-2	NA	once	TRBJ1-4	TGTGCCAGCAGCCAAGATGGTATCAGGACAACTAATGAAAAACTGTTTTTT	CASSQDGIRTTNEKLFF
TRBV7-3	TRBD1	NA	TRBJ2-7	TGTGCCAGCAGCTTATCGGACAGGGACGGCGAGCAGTACTTC	CASSLSDRDGEQYF